Only a few counts were recorded for the clone carrying this T cell receptor beta chain. Its specificity is not known. These data come from a study of identical twins. Study-level points and caveats: Fewer insertions characterized abundant cord blood beta clonotypes, whereas memory repertoires showed none. For out-of-frame beta sequences, excess twin sharing was weaker.

Germline lookup yields CDR1 SGHRS and CDR2 YFSETQ. Trimming stripped 3 bases from V and 4 bases from J, with 13 bases between. This CDR3 spans 15 amino acids. TCRdb ran MiXCR on the 5' RACE reads and lists one entry per CDR3 protein. Here the sample spans 510,000 or so distinct CDR3 sequences, over 12% being singletons. The same specimen was also included in a second study, on yellow fever vaccine responses in identical twins.

The V and J genes are TRBV5-1 and TRBJ2-2; TRBD2 might be the D (6 bases). Sequencing was done on a sample of CD4+ T cells sorted from blood. The sequence was obtained from a woman between 18 and 29 years old in good health. CDR3 nucleotide sequence: TGCGCCAGCAGCTGGGGGGATTATACCACCGGGGAGCTGTTTTTT. This sequence encodes CASSWGDYTTGELFF.